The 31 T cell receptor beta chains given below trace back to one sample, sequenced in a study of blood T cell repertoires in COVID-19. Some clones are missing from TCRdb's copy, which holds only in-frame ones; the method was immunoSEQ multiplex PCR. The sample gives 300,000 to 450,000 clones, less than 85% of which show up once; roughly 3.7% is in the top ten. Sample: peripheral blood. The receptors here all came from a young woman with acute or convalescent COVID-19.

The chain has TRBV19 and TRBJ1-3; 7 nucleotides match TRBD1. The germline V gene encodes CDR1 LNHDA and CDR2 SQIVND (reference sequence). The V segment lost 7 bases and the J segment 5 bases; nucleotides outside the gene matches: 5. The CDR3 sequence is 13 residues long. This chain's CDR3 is CASTGQPRNTIYF. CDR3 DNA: TGTGCCAGTACGGGACAGCCAAGAAACACCATATATTTT.

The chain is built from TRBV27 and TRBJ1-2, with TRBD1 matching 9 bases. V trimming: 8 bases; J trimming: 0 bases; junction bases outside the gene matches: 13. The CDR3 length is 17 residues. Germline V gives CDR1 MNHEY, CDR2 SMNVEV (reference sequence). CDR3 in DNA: TGTGCCAGCGGGTCGCCGGGACAGGGTGTTACTAACTATGGCTACACCTTC. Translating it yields CASGSPGQGVTNYGYTF.

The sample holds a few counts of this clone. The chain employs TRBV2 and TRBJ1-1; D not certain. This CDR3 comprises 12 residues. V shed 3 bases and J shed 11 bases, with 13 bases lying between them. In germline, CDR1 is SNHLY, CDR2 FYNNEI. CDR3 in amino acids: CASSDRGGRAFF. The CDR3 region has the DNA TGTGCCAGCAGTGATAGAGGAGGGCGGGCTTTCTTT.

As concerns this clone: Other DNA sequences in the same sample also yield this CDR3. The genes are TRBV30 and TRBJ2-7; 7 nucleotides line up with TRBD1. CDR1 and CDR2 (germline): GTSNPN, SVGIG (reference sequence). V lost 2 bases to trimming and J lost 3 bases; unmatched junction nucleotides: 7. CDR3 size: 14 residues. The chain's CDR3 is CAWSPGTDLYEQYF. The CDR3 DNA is TGTGCCTGGAGTCCCGGGACAGACCTCTACGAGCAGTACTTC.

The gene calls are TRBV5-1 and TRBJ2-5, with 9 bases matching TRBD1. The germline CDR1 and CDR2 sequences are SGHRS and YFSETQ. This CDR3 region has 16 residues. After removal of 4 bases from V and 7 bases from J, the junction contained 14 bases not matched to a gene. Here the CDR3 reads CASSIGQGLGRATQYF. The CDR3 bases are TGCGCCAGCAGCATAGGACAGGGGCTTGGACGGGCGACCCAGTACTTC.

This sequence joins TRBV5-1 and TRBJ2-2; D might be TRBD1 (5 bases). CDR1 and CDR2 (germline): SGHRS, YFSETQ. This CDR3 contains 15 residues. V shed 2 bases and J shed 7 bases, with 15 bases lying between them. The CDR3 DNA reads TGCGCCAGCAGCTTACGGCAGGGAAGTAACGGGGAGCTGTTTTTT. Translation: CASSLRQGSNGELFF.

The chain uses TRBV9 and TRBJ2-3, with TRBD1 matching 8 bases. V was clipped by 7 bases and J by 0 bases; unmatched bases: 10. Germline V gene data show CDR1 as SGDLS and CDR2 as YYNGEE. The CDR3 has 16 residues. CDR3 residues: CASGSTGGTSTDTQYF. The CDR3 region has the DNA TGTGCCAGCGGATCTACAGGGGGAACTAGCACAGATACGCAGTATTTT.

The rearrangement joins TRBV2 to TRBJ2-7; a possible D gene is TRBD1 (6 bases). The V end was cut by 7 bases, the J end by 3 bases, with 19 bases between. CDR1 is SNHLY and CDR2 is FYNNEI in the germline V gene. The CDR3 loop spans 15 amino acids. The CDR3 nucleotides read TGTGCCAGCATGAGGGACACCCCTCTACTCTACGAGCAGTACTTC. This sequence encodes CASMRDTPLLYEQYF.

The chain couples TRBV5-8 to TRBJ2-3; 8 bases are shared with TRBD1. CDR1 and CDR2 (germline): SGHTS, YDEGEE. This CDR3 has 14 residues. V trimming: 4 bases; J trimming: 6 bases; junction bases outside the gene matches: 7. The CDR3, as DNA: TGTGCCAGCAGCCAGCAGGGGGCGCGGGATACGCAGTATTTT. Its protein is CASSQQGARDTQYF. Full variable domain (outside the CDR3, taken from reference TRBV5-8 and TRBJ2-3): EAGVTQSPTHLIKTRGQQATLRCSPISGHTSVYWYQQALGLGLQFLLWYDEGEERNRGNFPPRFSGRQFPNYSSELNVNALELEDSALYLCASSQQGARDTQYFGPGTRLTVL.

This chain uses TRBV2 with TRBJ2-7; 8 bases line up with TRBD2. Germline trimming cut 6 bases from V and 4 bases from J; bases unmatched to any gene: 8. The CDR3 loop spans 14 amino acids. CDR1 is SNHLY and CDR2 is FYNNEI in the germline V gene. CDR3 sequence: CASSPRAGAYEQYF. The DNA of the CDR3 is TGTGCCAGCAGCCCGAGAGCGGGAGCATACGAGCAGTACTTC.

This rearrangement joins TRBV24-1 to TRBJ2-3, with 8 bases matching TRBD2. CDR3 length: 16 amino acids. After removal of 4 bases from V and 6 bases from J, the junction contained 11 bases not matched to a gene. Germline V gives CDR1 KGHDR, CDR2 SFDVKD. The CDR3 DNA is TGTGCCACCAGTGAGCCGACCGCGGGGGGAGGTGATACGCAGTATTTT. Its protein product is CATSEPTAGGGDTQYF.

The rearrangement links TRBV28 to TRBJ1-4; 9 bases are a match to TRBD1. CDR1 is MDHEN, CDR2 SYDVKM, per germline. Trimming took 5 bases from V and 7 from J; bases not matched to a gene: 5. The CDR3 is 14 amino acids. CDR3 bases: TGTGCCAGCAGTAGTACAGGGGGCATTGAAAAACTGTTTTTT. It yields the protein CASSSTGGIEKLFF.

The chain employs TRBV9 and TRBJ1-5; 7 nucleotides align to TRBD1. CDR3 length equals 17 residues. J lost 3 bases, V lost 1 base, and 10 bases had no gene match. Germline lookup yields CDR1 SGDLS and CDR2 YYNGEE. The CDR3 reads CASSVFRRQGDNQPQHF. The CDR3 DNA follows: TGTGCCAGCAGCGTATTCCGGAGACAGGGTGACAATCAGCCCCAGCATTTT.

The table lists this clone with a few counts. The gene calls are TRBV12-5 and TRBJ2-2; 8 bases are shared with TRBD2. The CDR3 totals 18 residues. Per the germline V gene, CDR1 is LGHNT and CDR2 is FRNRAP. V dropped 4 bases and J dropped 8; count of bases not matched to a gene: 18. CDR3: CASGSPIAAGALAGELFF. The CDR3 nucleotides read TGTGCTAGTGGTTCCCCTATCGCAGCGGGAGCATTAGCGGGGGAGCTGTTTTTT. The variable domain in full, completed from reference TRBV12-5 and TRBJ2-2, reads DARVTQTPRHKVTEMGQEVTMRCQPILGHNTVFWYRQTMMQGLELLAYFRNRAPLDDSGMPKDRFSAEMPDATLATLKIQPSEPRDSAVYFCASGSPIAAGALAGELFFGEGSRLTVL.

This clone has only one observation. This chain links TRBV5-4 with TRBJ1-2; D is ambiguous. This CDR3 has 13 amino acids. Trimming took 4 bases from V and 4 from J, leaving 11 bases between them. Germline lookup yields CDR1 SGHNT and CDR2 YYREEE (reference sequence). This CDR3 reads CASSKGSSYGYTF. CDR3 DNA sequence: TGTGCCAGCAGCAAAGGGAGTTCCTATGGCTACACCTTC.

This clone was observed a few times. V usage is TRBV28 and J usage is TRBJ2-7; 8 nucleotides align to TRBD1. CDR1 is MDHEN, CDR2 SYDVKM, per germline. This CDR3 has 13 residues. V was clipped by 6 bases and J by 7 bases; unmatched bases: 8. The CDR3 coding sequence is TGTGCCAGCAGGACAGGGGTTGAGGGGGAGCAGTACTTC. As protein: CASRTGVEGEQYF.

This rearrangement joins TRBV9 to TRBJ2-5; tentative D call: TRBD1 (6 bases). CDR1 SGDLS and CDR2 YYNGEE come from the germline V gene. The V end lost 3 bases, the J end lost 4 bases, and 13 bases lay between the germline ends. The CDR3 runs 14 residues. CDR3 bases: TGTGCCAGCAGCGAAGGGGGAAGTATAGAGACCCAGTACTTC. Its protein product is CASSEGGSIETQYF.

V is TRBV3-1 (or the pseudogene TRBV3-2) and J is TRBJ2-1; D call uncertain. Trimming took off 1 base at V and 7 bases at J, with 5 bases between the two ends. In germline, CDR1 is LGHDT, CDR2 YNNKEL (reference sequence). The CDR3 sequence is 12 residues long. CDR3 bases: TGTGCCAGCAGCCAAGCGTCGAATGAGCAGTTCTTC. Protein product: CASSQASNEQFF.

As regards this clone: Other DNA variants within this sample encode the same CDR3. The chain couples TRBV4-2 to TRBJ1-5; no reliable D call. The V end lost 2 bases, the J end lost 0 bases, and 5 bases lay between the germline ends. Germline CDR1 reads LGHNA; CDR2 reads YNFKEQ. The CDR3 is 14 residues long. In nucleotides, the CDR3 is TGTGCCAGCAGCCAATACAGTAGCAATCAGCCCCAGCATTTT. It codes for CASSQYSSNQPQHF.

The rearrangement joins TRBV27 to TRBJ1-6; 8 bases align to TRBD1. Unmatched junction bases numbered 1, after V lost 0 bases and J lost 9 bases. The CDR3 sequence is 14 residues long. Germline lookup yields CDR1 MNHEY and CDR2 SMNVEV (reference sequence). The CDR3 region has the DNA TGTGCCAGCAGTTTATCAGGACAGGGTTCACCCCTCCACTTT. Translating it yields CASSLSGQGSPLHF.

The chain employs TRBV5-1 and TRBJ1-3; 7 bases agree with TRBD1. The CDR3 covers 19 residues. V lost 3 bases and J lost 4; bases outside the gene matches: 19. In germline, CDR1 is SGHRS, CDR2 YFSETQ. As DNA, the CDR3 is TGCGCCAGCAGCTCCAGGCGGACAGGAGAATTAATGTCGGGAAACACCATATATTTT. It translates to CASSSRRTGELMSGNTIYF. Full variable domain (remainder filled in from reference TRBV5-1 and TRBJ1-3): KAGVTQTPRYLIKTRGQQVTLSCSPISGHRSVSWYQQTPGQGLQFLFEYFSETQRNKGNFPGRFSGRQFSNSRSEMNVSTLELGDSALYLCASSSRRTGELMSGNTIYFGEGSWLTVV.

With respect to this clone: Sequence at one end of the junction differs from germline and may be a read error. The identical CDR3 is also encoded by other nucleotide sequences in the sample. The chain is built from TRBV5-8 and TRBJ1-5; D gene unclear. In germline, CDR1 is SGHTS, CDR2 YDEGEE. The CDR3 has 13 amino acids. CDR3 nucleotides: TGTGCTAGCAGCCAGTCCCTTAATCAGCCCCAGCATTTT. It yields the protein CASSQSLNQPQHF.

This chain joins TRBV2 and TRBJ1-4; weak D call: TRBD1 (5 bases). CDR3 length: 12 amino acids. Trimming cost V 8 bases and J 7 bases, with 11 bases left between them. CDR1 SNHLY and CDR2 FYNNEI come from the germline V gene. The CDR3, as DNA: TGTGCCAGCGGGGCTATAAGTGAAAAACTGTTTTTT. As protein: CASGAISEKLFF.

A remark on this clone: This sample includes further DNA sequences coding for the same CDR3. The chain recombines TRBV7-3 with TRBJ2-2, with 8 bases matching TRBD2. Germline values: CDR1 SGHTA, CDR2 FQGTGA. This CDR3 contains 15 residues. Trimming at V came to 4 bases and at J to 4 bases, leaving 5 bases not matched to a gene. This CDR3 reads CASSSSGSSTGELFF. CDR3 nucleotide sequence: TGTGCCAGCAGCTCCAGCGGGAGCTCCACCGGGGAGCTGTTTTTT.

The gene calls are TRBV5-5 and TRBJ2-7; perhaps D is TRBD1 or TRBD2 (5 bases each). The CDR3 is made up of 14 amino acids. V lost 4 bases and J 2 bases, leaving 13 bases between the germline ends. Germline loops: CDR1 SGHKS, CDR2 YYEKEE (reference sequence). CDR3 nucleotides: TGTGCCAGCAGCCTGGGGCGAGCGGCCTACGAGCAGTACTTC. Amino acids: CASSLGRAAYEQYF.

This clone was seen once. Here the CDR3 reads CASSGQGHGYTF. In DNA, the CDR3 is TGCGCCAGCAGCGGACAGGGCCATGGCTACACCTTC. V is TRBV5-1 and J is TRBJ1-2, with 8 bases that match TRBD1. CDR1 SGHRS and CDR2 YFSETQ come from the germline V gene. Unmatched junction bases numbered 2, after V lost 4 bases and J lost 6 bases. The CDR3 totals 12 residues.

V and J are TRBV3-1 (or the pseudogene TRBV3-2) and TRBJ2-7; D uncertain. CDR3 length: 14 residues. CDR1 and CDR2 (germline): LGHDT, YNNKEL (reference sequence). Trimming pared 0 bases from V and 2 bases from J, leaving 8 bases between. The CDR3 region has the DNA TGTGCCAGCAGCCAAGACGGCAGCGCCTACGAGCAGTACTTC. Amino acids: CASSQDGSAYEQYF.

CDR3 sequence: CASSEYDEQYF. Here the CDR3 DNA reads TGTGCCAGCAGTGAATACGACGAGCAGTACTTC. V usage is TRBV25-1 and J usage is TRBJ2-7; D ambiguous. This CDR3 is 11 amino acids long. V was cut by 0 bases and J by 5 bases, with 2 bases left in between. Per germline, CDR1 MGHDK and CDR2 SYGVNS.

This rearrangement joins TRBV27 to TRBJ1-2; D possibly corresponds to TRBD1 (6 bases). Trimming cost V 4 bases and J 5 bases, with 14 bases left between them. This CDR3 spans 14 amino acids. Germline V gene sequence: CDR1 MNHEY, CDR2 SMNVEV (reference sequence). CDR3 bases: TGTGCCAGCAGTTACGGACAGCTCGGGTATGGCTACACCTTC. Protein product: CASSYGQLGYGYTF.

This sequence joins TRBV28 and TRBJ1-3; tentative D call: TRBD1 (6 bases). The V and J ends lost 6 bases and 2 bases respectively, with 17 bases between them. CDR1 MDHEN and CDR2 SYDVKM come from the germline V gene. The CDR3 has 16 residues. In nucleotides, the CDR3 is TGTGCCAGCAGCCCTGAAATACAGGGAACTGGAAACACCATATATTTT. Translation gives CASSPEIQGTGNTIYF. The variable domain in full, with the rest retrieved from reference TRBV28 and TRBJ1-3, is DVKVTQSSRYLVKRTGEKVFLECVQDMDHENMFWYRQDPGLGLRLIYFSYDVKMKEKGDIPEGYSVSREKKERFSLILESASTNQTSMYLCASSPEIQGTGNTIYFGEGSWLTVV.

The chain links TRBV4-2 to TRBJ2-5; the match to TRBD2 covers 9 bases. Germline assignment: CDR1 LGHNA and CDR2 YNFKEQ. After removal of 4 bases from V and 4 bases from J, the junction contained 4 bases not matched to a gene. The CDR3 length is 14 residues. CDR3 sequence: CASSPQAGGETQYF. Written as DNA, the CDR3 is TGTGCCAGCAGCCCCCAAGCGGGAGGAGAGACCCAGTACTTC.